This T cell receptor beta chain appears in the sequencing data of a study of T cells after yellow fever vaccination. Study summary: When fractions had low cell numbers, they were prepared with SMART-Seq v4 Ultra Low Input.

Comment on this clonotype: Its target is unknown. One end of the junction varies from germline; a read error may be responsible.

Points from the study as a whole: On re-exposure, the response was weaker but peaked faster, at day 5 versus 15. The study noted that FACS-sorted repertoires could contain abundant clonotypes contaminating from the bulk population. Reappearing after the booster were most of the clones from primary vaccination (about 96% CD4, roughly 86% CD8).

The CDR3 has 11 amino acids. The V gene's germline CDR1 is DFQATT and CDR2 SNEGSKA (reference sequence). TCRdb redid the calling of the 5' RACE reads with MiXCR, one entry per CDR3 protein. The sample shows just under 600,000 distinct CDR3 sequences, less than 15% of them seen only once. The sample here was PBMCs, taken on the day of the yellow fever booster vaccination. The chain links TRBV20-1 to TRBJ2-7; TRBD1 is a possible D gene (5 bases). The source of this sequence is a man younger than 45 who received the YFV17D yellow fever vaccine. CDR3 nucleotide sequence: TGCAGTGCTAGGCAGGGTGGCGAGCAGTGCTTC. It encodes CSARQGGEQCF.